Presented here are 13 T cell receptor beta chains from one specimen sequenced in a study of T-cell memory formation after mild COVID-19. One entry per CDR3 protein, called by TCRdb with MiXCR from the 5' RACE reads. The repertoire holds approximately 560,000 distinct CDR3 sequences, with roughly 17% as singletons. The sequencing sample was made of PBMCs or a T cell subset sorted from them (not recorded which). Source of these receptors: an adult woman who had mild COVID-19 (a few samples of this study predate the infection). Cell type and time point are not known.

In this sample, this clonotype turned up many times. The chain recombines TRBV12-3 or TRBV12-4 with TRBJ2-1; possibly TRBD1 for D (6 bases). This CDR3 region has 14 residues. Trimming removed 5 bases from V and 12 bases from J, with 20 bases in between. For the CDR3, the DNA is TGTGCCAGCAGTCCTCTACGGCGGTTACAGGGGCAGTTCTTC. It codes for CASSPLRRLQGQFF.

This clonotype has a count of ten or more. V usage is TRBV7-9 and J usage is TRBJ2-3, with D unclear. This CDR3 has 15 residues. Trimming left V 5 bases short and J 0 bases short, with 12 bases between. Germline V gene lookup returns CDR1 SEHNR and CDR2 FQNEAQ (reference sequence). The CDR3 sequence is CASSGRQVSTDTQYF. The DNA of the CDR3 is TGTGCCAGCAGCGGCCGTCAGGTTAGCACAGATACGCAGTATTTT.

The rearrangement links TRBV20-1 to TRBJ2-1, with D perhaps TRBD1 or TRBD2 (5 bases each). The V gene's germline CDR1 is DFQATT and CDR2 SNEGSKA (reference sequence). Trimming took off 6 bases at V and 0 bases at J, with 18 bases between the two ends. The CDR3 totals 16 residues. Written as DNA, the CDR3 is TGCAGTGCCAACCAGAGGGGCAGGAGCTCCTACAATGAGCAGTTCTTC. It encodes CSANQRGRSSYNEQFF.

This clonotype was counted only a few times. The chain uses TRBV6-6 and TRBJ1-1; D unresolved. CDR1 is MNHNY, CDR2 SVGAGI, per germline (reference sequence). The CDR3 runs to 11 residues. The CDR3 is CASRQYQWPFF. In DNA, the CDR3 is TGTGCGAGTAGGCAATACCAGTGGCCCTTCTTT.

J is TRBJ2-1 and V is TRBV7-3; D is unclear. V was shortened by 4 bases and J by 6 bases, with 16 bases between the two germline ends. The CDR3 is made up of 15 amino acids. Germline V gene lookup returns CDR1 SGHTA and CDR2 FQGTGA. CDR3 in amino acids: CASSWGIGHGNEQFF. The CDR3 DNA reads as TGTGCCAGCAGCTGGGGTATAGGCCATGGCAATGAGCAGTTCTTC.

The chain carries TRBV27 and TRBJ2-7; 7 bases agree with TRBD2. The V and J ends lost 7 bases and 2 bases, in that order; junction bases with no gene match: 8. Germline V gene data show CDR1 as MNHEY and CDR2 as SMNVEV (reference sequence). There are 14 residues in the CDR3. CDR3 residues: CASNVRAGAYEQYF. In DNA, the CDR3 is TGTGCCAGCAACGTACGGGCGGGAGCCTACGAGCAGTACTTC.

There are a few counts of this clonotype. The gene calls are TRBV5-1 and TRBJ1-2, with TRBD1 matching over 7 bases. Germline values: CDR1 SGHRS, CDR2 YFSETQ. The CDR3 is 14 residues long. With 5 bases clipped from V and 8 bases from J, the junction kept 12 bases outside the gene matches. CDR3 nucleotide sequence: TGCGCCAGCAGACAACCCACAGGGGTTGAGGGCTACACCTTC. Translated: CASRQPTGVEGYTF.

This clonotype was seen a handful of times. The chain employs TRBV3-1 and TRBJ2-4; D call uncertain. The germline gives CDR1 LGHDT, CDR2 YNNKEL (reference sequence). V was pared by 6 bases and J by 1 base, with 10 bases between. CDR3 length: 14 residues. CDR3 DNA: TGTGCCAGCAGTAGGGTCGGTGCCAAAAACATTCAGTACTTC. Translated, it gives CASSRVGAKNIQYF.

This clonotype was seen ten or more times. This chain links TRBV20-1 with TRBJ2-7, with 8 bases aligning to TRBD1. CDR1 is DFQATT, CDR2 SNEGSKA, per germline (reference sequence). Trimming took 6 bases from V and 3 from J; bases not matched to a gene: 19. This CDR3 is built from 17 residues. Here the CDR3 reads CSATTETGDFFSYEQYF. CDR3 nucleotides: TGCAGTGCAACCACCGAGACAGGGGATTTTTTCAGCTACGAGCAGTACTTC.

This rearrangement joins TRBV7-2 to TRBJ1-2; tentatively, D is TRBD1 (6 bases). This CDR3 has 16 residues. Trimming shortened V by 2 bases and J by 0 bases, and 13 bases separated the two germline ends. Germline lookup yields CDR1 SGHTA and CDR2 FQGNSA. Written as DNA, the CDR3 is TGTGCCAGCAGCTTACGGCAGGGGATGTCTAACTATGGCTACACCTTC. It is translated as CASSLRQGMSNYGYTF.

In this sample, this clonotype turned up a few times. The chain uses TRBV29-1 and TRBJ2-1, with D possibly being TRBD1 (6 bases). Germline values: CDR1 SQVTM, CDR2 ANQGSEA. The germline V and J ends were trimmed by 7 bases and 6 bases, with 13 bases remaining between them. This CDR3 has 12 amino acids. The CDR3 loop reads CSGYRARNEQFF. The CDR3 bases are TGCAGCGGCTACAGGGCCCGCAATGAGCAGTTCTTC.

The sample holds a few counts of this clonotype. V gene TRBV20-1 combines with J gene TRBJ2-1; 8 nucleotides match TRBD2. V was pared by 6 bases and J by 3 bases, with 7 bases of the junction left unmatched. The CDR3 has 14 residues. From germline, CDR1 is DFQATT and CDR2 SNEGSKA (reference sequence). CDR3: CSAATGGHYNEQFF. The CDR3 coding sequence is TGCAGTGCCGCTACGGGGGGGCACTACAATGAGCAGTTCTTC.

This clonotype was seen only a few times. The genes are TRBV19 and TRBJ2-7; 11 bases agree with TRBD1. The CDR3 runs to 14 residues. Germline lookup yields CDR1 LNHDA and CDR2 SQIVND (reference sequence). V lost 10 bases, J lost 5 bases, and 10 bases stayed unmatched. Here the CDR3 reads CATARDRGSNEQYF. CDR3 coding DNA: TGTGCCACCGCCCGGGACAGGGGGTCGAACGAGCAGTACTTC.